This TCR beta chain was identified in a study of shared clonotypes between healthy human individuals. This CDR3 is 16 amino acids long. V was pared by 2 bases and J by 1 base, with 15 bases between. Germline V gene sequence: CDR1 GTSNPN, CDR2 SVGIG (reference sequence). When replicate PCRs were run on unsorted PBMC, they used 250 to 300 ng DNA, 30,000 to 35,000 T cell genomes. Methods used by the authors: As immunoSEQ supplied junction-only sequences (without quality scores), filtering differed. TCRdb keeps only in-frame clones here, not all; method: immunoSEQ multiplex PCR. That table gives V, J and clone size, and the DNA gave D and trimming. The sample includes 550,000 to 600,000 clones, 70% to 80% of them seen just once. Caucasian adults living in Nashville, Tennessee, provided all samples.

This sequence joins TRBV30 and TRBJ2-4; a weak D match, TRBD2 (6 bases). The sample taken for sequencing was PBMCs. This clonotype was obtained from a woman between 40 and 50 years old in good health. Some clones in this sample may be carry-over from other donors' samples. CDR3 nucleotides: TGTGCCTGGAGTCTAGCGTTCGTTCAGGCCAAAAACATTCAGTACTTC. It translates to CAWSLAFVQAKNIQYF.